The TCR beta chain under discussion was sequenced for a study of cytomegalovirus exposure and HLA in healthy donors. Study details: From HLA-typed donors, an early data release held approximately 85 million unique TCRs.

In the PCR, 60 Vbeta and 13 Jbeta primers were used. Data came from immunoSEQ multiplex PCR; TCRdb stores just in-frame clones and leaves some out. The sample carries 180,000 or so clones, 60% to 80% recorded once. Study results and limitations: TRBV6-2, TRBV6-3 and some other V segments were unresolvable in 87-base-pair reads. Association of some 18,000 TCR beta sequences with HLA alleles was found at 0.05 false discovery rate in a later analysis. The authors reported that TCR beta sequences could predict HLA-A and HLA-B alleles. These predictions were accurate for most subjects in the first cohort.

CDR1 is SGHNT, CDR2 YYREEE, per germline (reference sequence). The CDR3 consists of 14 residues. V gave up 4 bases and J gave up 5 bases, with 14 bases separating them. On this clone: As yet, its antigen is unknown.

Sequenced sample: PBMCs. This receptor was obtained from a man aged 35 to 55 in good health and CMV-seronegative. V usage is TRBV5-4 and J usage is TRBJ2-3; tentatively, D is TRBD2 (6 bases). The DNA of the CDR3 is TGTGCCAGCAGCGCTGGGAGTAGCGGAGATACGCAGTATTTT. It yields the protein CASSAGSSGDTQYF.